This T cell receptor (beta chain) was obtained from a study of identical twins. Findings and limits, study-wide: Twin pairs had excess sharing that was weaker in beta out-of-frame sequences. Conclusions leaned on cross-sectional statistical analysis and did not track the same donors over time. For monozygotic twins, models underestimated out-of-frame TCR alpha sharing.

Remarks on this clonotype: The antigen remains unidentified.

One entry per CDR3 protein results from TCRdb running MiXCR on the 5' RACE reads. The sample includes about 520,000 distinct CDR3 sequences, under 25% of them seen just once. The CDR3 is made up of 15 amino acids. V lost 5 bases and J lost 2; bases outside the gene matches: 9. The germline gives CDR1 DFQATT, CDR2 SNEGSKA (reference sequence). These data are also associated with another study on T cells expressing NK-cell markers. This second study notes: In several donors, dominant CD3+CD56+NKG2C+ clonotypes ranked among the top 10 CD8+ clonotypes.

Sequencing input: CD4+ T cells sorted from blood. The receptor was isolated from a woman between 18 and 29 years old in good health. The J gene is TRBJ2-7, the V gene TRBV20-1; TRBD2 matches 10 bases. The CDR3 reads CSARPSSGGTYEQYF. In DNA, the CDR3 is TGCAGTGCTCGCCCCTCTAGCGGGGGTACCTACGAGCAGTACTTC.